This T cell receptor beta chain was sequenced for a study of T cells in Graves' hyperthyroidism and ophthalmopathy. Germline assignment: CDR1 LNHDA and CDR2 SQIVND (reference sequence). V was pared by 6 bases and J by 2 bases, with 15 bases between. The CDR3 covers 15 residues. Amplified regions were TCR beta CDR3 sequences from RNA transcripts. The HTBI primer set was used in a first-round RT-PCR of the TCR CDR3. MiXCR, applied by TCRdb to the multiplex PCR reads, yields one record per CDR3 protein. The sample lists 550,000 to 800,000 distinct CDR3 sequences, 16% occurring once. This clonotype was recorded at least ten times.

Sequenced input: blood. This receptor was identified in a man aged 18 to 35 with Graves' hyperthyroidism. The chain is built from TRBV19 and TRBJ2-3; D is uncertain. CDR3 DNA sequence: TGTGCCAGTAGGACGACAACACTCGTCACAGATACGCAGTATTTT. This gives the protein CASRTTTLVTDTQYF. The entire variable domain, with the rest obtained from reference TRBV19 and TRBJ2-3, is as follows: DGGITQSPKYLFRKEGQNVTLSCEQNLNHDAMYWYRQDPGQGLRLIYYSQIVNDFQKGDIAEGYSVSREKKESFPLTVTSAQKNPTAFYLCASRTTTLVTDTQYFGPGTRLTVL.